This is a list of T cell receptor beta chains from one sample in a study of identical twins. TCRdb re-called the 5' RACE reads through MiXCR, storing one row per CDR3 protein. The sample contains fewer than 250,000 distinct CDR3 sequences, around a tenth of which appear only once. The sequencing sample was made of memory (CD45RO+) T cells sorted from blood. The receptors come from a woman aged 18-29 years in good health. Both conserved end residues are part of each CDR3. A D gene is named only where the DNA matches it firmly. A clone size is listed for some rows: how often the clone was seen (once, few, many), or a class if it is expanded.

abundance	v_gene	j_gene	d_gene	CDR3aa	CDR3nt
few	TRBV5-6	TRBJ2-2	NA	CASSEPFRFGGADTGELFF	TGTGCCAGCAGCGAGCCATTTCGATTCGGGGGCGCGGACACCGGGGAGCTGTTTTTT
NA	TRBV20-1	TRBJ2-7	TRBD2	CSAIRTSGSSYEQYF	TGCAGTGCTATCCGAACTAGCGGGAGCTCCTACGAGCAGTACTTC
NA	TRBV7-2	TRBJ2-7	NA	CASSLDGRYFYEQYF	TGTGCCAGCAGCTTAGACGGACGGTATTTCTACGAGCAGTACTTC
NA	TRBV12-3/TRBV12-4	TRBJ2-7	TRBD2	CASSSLGGRGKNEQYF	TGTGCCAGCAGTTCGCTGGGCGGGAGGGGTAAGAACGAGCAGTACTTC
NA	TRBV4-2	TRBJ2-2	TRBD2	CASSQVSLAGNTGELFF	TGTGCCAGCAGCCAAGTGTCTTTAGCGGGAAACACCGGGGAGCTGTTTTTT
NA	TRBV7-9	TRBJ2-5	TRBD1	CASRPDRGEETQYF	TGTGCCAGCAGACCGGACAGGGGAGAAGAGACCCAGTACTTC
NA	TRBV19	TRBJ2-1	NA	CASSPRYGIGNEQFF	TGTGCCAGTAGTCCGCGTTATGGTATTGGGAATGAGCAGTTCTTC
few	TRBV10-3	TRBJ2-3	TRBD1	CAISDRTGTGGTDTQYF	TGTGCCATCAGTGACCGGACCGGGACAGGGGGCACAGATACGCAGTATTTT
few	TRBV29-1	TRBJ2-1	NA	CSVEGLLDKYNEQFF	TGCAGCGTTGAAGGTCTACTAGACAAATACAATGAGCAGTTCTTC
NA	TRBV7-9	TRBJ2-1	TRBD2	CASSSKTSSHGEQFF	TGTGCCAGCAGCTCTAAGACTAGCAGCCATGGTGAGCAGTTCTTC
few	TRBV3-1	TRBJ2-7	NA	CASSPVVGGPDEQYF	TGTGCCAGCAGCCCGGTAGTTGGTGGTCCAGACGAGCAGTACTTC
many	TRBV4-3	TRBJ2-7	NA	CASSQRGEYEQYF	TGCGCCAGCAGCCAAAGGGGCGAATACGAGCAGTACTTC
NA	TRBV7-2	TRBJ2-3	TRBD2	CASSLWTSGFTDTQYF	TGTGCCAGCAGCTTGTGGACTAGCGGATTCACAGATACGCAGTATTTT
NA	TRBV20-1	TRBJ2-7	TRBD2	CSAEIASGSKNEQYF	TGCAGTGCTGAAATCGCTAGCGGGAGTAAGAACGAGCAGTACTTC
many	TRBV5-6	TRBJ2-1	TRBD2	CASSSQVSGGSYNEQFF	TGTGCCAGCAGCTCTCAAGTTAGCGGGGGGTCCTACAATGAGCAGTTCTTC
NA	TRBV5-5	TRBJ2-1	NA	CASSLVAGTSYNEQFF	TGTGCCAGCAGCTTGGTGGCGGGGACCTCCTACAATGAGCAGTTCTTC
few	TRBV29-1	TRBJ1-2	NA	CSAAVGPYGYTF	TGCAGCGCCGCAGTGGGGCCCTATGGCTACACCTTC
NA	TRBV20-1	TRBJ1-2	TRBD1	CSARPAWDRSYTF	TGCAGTGCTAGGCCGGCTTGGGACAGAAGCTACACCTTC
NA	TRBV3-1	TRBJ2-1	NA	CASSRLATNEQFF	TGTGCCAGCAGCCGACTTGCTACTAATGAGCAGTTCTTC
few	TRBV29-1	TRBJ1-5	NA	CSVEDQRGQPQHF	TGCAGCGTTGAAGATCAGCGAGGACAGCCCCAGCATTTT
NA	TRBV7-9	TRBJ1-2	TRBD1	CASSLYRGQGPGGYTF	TGTGCCAGCAGCTTATATCGCGGACAGGGTCCGGGTGGCTACACCTTC
NA	TRBV6-5	TRBJ1-1	NA	CASSLQGLGNTEAFF	TGTGCCAGCAGTTTACAGGGCCTGGGGAACACTGAAGCTTTCTTT
NA	TRBV4-1	TRBJ2-7	NA	CASSQSAGLAYEQYF	TGCGCCAGCAGCCAGAGCGCGGGACTCGCCTACGAGCAGTACTTC
few	TRBV11-2	TRBJ1-2	TRBD1	CASSQLTGGLAYGYTF	TGTGCCAGCAGCCAATTGACAGGGGGATTGGCATATGGCTACACCTTC
NA	TRBV2	TRBJ2-4	TRBD2	CASSEGLAGRIQYF	TGTGCCAGCAGTGAAGGTCTAGCGGGGAGAATTCAGTACTTC
NA	TRBV5-6	TRBJ1-3	NA	CASSRGRTSSGNTIYF	TGTGCCAGCAGCAGGGGACGGACAAGCTCTGGAAACACCATATATTTT
few	TRBV3-1	TRBJ2-5	NA	CASSQGLQHQETQYF	TGTGCCAGCAGCCAGGGGTTACAGCATCAAGAGACCCAGTACTTC
many	TRBV20-1	TRBJ1-4	NA	CSASLGSGNEKLFF	TGCAGTGCTAGTTTGGGCAGCGGGAATGAAAAACTGTTTTTT
few	TRBV7-8	TRBJ1-6	TRBD1	CASSLFSGGGSPLHF	TGTGCCAGCAGCTTGTTCTCAGGGGGCGGGTCACCCCTCCACTTT
NA	TRBV6-1	TRBJ1-2	NA	CATQRKATGGEVGYTF	TGTGCCACCCAACGGAAGGCGACTGGGGGGGAAGTTGGCTACACCTTC
NA	TRBV7-8	TRBJ1-2	NA	CASSLGLGTKYGYTF	TGTGCCAGCAGCTTAGGACTTGGGACAAAATATGGCTACACCTTC
NA	TRBV15	TRBJ2-1	NA	CATSRDRQGGSYNEQFF	TGTGCCACCAGCAGAGATAGACAGGGAGGTTCCTACAATGAGCAGTTCTTC
few	TRBV25-1	TRBJ1-1	NA	CASSEYWDGNTEAFF	TGTGCCAGCAGTGAATATTGGGACGGAAACACTGAAGCTTTCTTT